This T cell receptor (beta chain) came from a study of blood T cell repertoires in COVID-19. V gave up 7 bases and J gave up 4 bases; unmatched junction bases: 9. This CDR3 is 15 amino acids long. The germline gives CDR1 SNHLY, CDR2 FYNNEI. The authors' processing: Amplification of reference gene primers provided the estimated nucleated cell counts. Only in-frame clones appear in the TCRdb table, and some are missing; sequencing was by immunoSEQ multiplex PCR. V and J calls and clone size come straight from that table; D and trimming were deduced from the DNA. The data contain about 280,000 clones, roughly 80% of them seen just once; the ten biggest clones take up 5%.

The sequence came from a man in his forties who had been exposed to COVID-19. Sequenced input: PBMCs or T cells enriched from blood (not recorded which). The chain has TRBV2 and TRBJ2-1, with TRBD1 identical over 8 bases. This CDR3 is CASTAGTGTYNEQFF. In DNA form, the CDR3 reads TGTGCCAGCACCGCCGGGACAGGTACTTACAATGAGCAGTTCTTC.